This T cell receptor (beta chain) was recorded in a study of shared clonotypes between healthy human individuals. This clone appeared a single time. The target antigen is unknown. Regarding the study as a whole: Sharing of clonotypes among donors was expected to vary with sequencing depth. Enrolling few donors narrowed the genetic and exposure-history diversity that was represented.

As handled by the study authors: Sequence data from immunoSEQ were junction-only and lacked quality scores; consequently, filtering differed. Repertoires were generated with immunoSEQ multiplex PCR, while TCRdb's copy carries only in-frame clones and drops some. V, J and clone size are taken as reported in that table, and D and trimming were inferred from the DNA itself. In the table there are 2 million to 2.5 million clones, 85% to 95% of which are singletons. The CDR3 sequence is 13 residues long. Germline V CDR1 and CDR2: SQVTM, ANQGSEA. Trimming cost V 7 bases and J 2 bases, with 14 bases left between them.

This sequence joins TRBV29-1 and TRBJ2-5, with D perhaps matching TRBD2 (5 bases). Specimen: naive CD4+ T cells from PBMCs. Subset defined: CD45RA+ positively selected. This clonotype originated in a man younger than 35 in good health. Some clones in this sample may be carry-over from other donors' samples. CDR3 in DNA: TGCAGCGGGCGTCGACTATCTCAAGAGACCCAGTACTTC. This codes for CSGRRLSQETQYF.